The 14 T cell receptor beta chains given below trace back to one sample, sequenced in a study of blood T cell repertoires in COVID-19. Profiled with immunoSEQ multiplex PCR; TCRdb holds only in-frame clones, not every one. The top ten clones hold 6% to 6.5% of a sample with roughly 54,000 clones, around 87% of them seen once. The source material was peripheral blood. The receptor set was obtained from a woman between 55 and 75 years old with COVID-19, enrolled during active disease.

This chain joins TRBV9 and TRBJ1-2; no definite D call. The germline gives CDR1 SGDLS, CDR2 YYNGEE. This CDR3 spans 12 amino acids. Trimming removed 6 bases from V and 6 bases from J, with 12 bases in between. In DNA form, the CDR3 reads TGTGCCAGCACCGGGAGGGAGAATGGCTACACCTTC. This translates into CASTGRENGYTF.

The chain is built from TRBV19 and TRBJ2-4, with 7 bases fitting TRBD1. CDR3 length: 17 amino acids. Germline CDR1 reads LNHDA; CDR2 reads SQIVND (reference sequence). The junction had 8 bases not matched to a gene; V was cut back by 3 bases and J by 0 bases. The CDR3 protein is CASSIRGQTLAKNIQYF. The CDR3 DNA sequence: TGTGCCAGTAGTATTCGGGGACAGACCCTAGCCAAAAACATTCAGTACTTC.

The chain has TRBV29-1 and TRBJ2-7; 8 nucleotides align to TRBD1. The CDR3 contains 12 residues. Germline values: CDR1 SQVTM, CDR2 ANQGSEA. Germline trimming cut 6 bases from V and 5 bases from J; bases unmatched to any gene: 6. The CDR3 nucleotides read TGCAGCGTGGATATACAGGGGGACGAGCAGTACTTC. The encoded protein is CSVDIQGDEQYF.

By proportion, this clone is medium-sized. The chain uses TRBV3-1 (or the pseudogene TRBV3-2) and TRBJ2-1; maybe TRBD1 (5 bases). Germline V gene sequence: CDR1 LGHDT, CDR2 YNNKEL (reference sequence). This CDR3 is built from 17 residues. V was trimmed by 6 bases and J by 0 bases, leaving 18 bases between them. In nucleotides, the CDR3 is TGTGCCAGCAGTCCCGTAGGGGTCCCGAGCTCCTACAATGAGCAGTTCTTC. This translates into CASSPVGVPSSYNEQFF.

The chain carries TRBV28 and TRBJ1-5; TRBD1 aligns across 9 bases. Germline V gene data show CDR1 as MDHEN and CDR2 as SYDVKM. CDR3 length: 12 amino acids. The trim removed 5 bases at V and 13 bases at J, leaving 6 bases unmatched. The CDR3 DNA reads TGTGCCAGCAGTCTAGGACAGGGGTTTCAGCATTTT. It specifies CASSLGQGFQHF.

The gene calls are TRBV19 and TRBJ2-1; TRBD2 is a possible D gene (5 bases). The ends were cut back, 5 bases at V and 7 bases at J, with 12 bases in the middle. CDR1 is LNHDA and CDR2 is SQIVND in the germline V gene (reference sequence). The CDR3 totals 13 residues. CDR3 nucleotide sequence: TGTGCCAGTAGTGCCCTTCGGGGTAATGAGCAGTTCTTC. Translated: CASSALRGNEQFF.

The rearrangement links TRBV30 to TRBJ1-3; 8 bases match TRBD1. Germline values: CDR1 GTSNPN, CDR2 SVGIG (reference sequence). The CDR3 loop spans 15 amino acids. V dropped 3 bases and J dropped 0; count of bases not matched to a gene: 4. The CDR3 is CAWRKTGASGNTIYF. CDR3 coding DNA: TGTGCCTGGAGGAAGACAGGGGCCTCTGGAAACACCATATATTTT. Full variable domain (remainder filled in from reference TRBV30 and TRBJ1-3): SQTIHQWPATLVQPVGSPLSLECTVEGTSNPNLYWYRQAAGRGLQLLFYSVGIGQISSEVPQNLSASRPQDRQFILSSKKLLLSDSGFYLCAWRKTGASGNTIYFGEGSWLTVV.

The CDR3 is CASSIGGSGLSYEQYF. The CDR3, as DNA: TGTGCCAGTAGTATAGGAGGGAGCGGCCTCTCCTACGAGCAGTACTTC. The chain employs TRBV19 and TRBJ2-7; D may be TRBD2 (5 bases). The CDR3 extends over 16 amino acids. Germline assignment: CDR1 LNHDA and CDR2 SQIVND (reference sequence). The ends were cut back, 1 base at V and 0 bases at J, with 13 bases in the middle.

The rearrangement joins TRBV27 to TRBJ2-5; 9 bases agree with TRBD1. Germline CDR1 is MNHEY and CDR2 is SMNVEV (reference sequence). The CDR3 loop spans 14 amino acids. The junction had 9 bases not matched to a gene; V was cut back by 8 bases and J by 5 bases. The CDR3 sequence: CASCPWTGAETQYF. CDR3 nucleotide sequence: TGTGCCAGCTGCCCCTGGACAGGGGCTGAGACCCAGTACTTC.

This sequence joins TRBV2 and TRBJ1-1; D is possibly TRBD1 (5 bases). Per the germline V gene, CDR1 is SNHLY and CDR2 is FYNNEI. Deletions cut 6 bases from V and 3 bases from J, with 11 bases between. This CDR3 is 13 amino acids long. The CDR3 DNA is TGTGCCAGCAGCGTAAAAGGGGACACTGAAGCTTTCTTT. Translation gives CASSVKGDTEAFF.

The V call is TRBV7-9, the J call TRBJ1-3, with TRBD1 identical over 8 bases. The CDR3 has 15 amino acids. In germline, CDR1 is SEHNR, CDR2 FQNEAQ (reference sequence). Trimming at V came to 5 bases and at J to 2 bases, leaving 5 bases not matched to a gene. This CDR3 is CASSRGQGPGNTIYF. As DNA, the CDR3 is TGTGCCAGCAGCCGAGGACAGGGACCTGGAAACACCATATATTTT.

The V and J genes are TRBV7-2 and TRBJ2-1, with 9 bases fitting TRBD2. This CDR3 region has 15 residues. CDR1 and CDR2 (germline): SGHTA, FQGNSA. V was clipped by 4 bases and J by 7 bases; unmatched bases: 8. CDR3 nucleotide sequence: TGTGCCAGCAGCTGGGCGGGAGGGCCTAGGAATGAGCAGTTCTTC. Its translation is CASSWAGGPRNEQFF.

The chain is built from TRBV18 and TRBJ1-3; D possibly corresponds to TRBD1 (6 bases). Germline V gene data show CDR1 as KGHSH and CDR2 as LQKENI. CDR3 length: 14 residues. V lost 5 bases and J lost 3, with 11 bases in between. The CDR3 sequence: CASSAGQIGNTIYF. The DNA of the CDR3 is TGTGCCAGCTCAGCAGGACAGATTGGAAACACCATATATTTT.

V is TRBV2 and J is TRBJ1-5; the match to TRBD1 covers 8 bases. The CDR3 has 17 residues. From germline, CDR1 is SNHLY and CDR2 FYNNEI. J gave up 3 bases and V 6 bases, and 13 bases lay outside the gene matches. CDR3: CASSLRTGMVPNQPQHF. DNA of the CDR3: TGTGCCAGCAGCCTCCGGACAGGGATGGTCCCCAATCAGCCCCAGCATTTT.